This T cell receptor beta chain derives from a study of cytomegalovirus exposure and HLA in healthy donors. Sequencing used immunoSEQ multiplex PCR; TCRdb keeps in-frame clones, though not all of them. The table records 200,000 to 300,000 clones, 90% of them present only once. While the first cohort had fewer than 850 subjects, the donors belonged to the separate validation cohort of 100 to 150 subjects. CDR3 size: 17 residues. V gave up 6 bases and J gave up 4 bases; unmatched junction bases: 18. From germline, CDR1 is MDHEN and CDR2 SYDVKM. The chain employs TRBV28 and TRBJ2-7; 7 nucleotides line up with TRBD1. This sequence originates from a woman aged 30 to 39 in good health and CMV-seronegative. The sample was PBMCs. In DNA form, the CDR3 reads TGTGCCAGCAGCCTGGATATAGGGGGCGAAGGTCCTTACGAGCAGTACTTC. Its translation: CASSLDIGGEGPYEQYF.